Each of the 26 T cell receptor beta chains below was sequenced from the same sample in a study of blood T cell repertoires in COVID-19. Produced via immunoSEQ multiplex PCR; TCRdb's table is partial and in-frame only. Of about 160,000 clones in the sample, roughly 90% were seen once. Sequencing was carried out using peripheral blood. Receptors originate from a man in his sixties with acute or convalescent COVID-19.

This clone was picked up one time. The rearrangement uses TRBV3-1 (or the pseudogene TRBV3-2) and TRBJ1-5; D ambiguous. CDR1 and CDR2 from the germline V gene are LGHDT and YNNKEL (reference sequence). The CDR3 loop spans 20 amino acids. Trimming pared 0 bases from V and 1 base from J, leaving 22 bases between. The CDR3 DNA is TGTGCCAGCAGCCAAGATCCCCCGACGGGTCCGGAACGGAGCAATCAGCCCCAGCATTTT. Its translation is CASSQDPPTGPERSNQPQHF.

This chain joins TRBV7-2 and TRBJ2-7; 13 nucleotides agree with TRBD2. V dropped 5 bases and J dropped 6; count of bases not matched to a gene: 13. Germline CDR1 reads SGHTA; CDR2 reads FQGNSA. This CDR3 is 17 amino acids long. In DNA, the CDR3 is TGTGCCAGCAGCCAGGGGGCGGTGACTAGCGGGAGGAGCGAGCAGTACTTC. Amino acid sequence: CASSQGAVTSGRSEQYF.

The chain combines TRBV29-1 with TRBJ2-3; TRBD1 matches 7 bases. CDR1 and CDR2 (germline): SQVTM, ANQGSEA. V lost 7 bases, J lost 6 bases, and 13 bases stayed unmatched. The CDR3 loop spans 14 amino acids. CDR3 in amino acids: CSANRGRSSDTQYF. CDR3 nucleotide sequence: TGCAGCGCGAACAGGGGAAGGTCATCCGATACGCAGTATTTT.

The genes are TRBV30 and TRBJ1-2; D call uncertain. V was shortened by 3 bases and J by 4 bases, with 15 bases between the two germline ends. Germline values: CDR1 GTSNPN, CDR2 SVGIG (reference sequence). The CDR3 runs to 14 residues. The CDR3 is CAWRGAGGFYGYTF. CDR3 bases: TGTGCCTGGAGAGGCGCCGGCGGGTTCTATGGCTACACCTTC.

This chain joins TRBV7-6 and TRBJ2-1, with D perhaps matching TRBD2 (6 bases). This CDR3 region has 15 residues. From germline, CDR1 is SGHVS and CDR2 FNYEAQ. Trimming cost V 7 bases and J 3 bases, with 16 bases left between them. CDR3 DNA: TGTGCCAGCACCCAAGGCGGGGTCTACTACAATGAGCAGTTCTTC. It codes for CASTQGGVYYNEQFF.

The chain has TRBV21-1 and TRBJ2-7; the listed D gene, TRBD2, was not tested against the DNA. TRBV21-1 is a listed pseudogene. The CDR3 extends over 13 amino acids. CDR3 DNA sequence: TGTGCCAGCAGCAAAAAGAGCTCCTACGAGCAGTACTTC. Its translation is CASSKKSSYEQYF.

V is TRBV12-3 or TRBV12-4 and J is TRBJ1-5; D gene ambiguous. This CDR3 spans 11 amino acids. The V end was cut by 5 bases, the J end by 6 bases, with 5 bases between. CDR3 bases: TGTGCCAGCAGTCGCGGTCAGCCCCAGCATTTT. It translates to CASSRGQPQHF.

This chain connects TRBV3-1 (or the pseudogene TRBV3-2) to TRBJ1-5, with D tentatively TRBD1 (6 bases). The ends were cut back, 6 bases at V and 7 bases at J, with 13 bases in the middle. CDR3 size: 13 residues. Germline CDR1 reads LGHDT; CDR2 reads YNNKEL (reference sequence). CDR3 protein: CASSLSGQQPQHF. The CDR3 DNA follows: TGTGCCAGCAGTCTCAGTGGACAGCAGCCCCAGCATTTT.

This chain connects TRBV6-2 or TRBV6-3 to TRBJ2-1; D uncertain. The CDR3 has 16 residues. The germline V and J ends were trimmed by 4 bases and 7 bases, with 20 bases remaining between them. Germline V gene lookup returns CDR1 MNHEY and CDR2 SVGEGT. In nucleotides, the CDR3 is TGTGCCAGCAGTTCCACCACTGGCGGAAAAAGGAATGAGCAGTTCTTC. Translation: CASSSTTGGKRNEQFF.

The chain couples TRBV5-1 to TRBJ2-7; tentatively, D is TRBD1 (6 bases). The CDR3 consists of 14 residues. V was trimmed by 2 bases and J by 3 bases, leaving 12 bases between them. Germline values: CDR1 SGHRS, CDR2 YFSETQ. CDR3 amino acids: CASSLQGGVYEQYF. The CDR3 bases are TGCGCCAGCAGCTTACAGGGTGGGGTCTACGAGCAGTACTTC.

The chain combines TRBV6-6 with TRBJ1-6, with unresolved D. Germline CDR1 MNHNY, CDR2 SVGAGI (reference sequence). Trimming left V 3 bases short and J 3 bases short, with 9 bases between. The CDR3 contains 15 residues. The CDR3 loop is CASSYGTDYNSPLHF. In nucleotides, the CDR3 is TGTGCCAGCAGTTATGGTACAGACTATAATTCACCCCTCCACTTT.

The DNA for the CDR3 is TGTGCCAGCAGCTTAACAGGGACCACAACTAATGAAAAACTGTTTTTT. Protein sequence: CASSLTGTTTNEKLFF. The V call is TRBV11-1, the J call TRBJ1-4; D might be TRBD1 (6 bases). Germline V gives CDR1 SGHAT, CDR2 FQDESV (reference sequence). V lost 2 bases and J lost 0, with 10 bases in between. The CDR3 is 16 amino acids.

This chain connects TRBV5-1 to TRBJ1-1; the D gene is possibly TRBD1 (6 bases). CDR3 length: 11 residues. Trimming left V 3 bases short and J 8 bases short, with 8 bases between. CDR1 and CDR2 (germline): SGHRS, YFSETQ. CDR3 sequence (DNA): TGCGCCAGCAGCTCTGGACAGGAAGCTTTCTTT. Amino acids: CASSSGQEAFF.

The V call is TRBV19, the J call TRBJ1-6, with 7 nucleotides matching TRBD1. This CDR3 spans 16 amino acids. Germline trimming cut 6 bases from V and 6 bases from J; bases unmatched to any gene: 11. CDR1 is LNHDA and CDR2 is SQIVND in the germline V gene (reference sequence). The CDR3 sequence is CASSHLRQGRNSPLHF. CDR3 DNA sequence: TGTGCCAGTAGCCATCTAAGACAGGGCCGTAATTCACCCCTCCACTTT.

CDR3 coding DNA: TGTGCCAGCAGCTTGAGTGCGCGGGGGACAAGCTCCTACAATGAGCAGTTCTTC. Translated, it gives CASSLSARGTSSYNEQFF. The chain links TRBV5-6 to TRBJ2-1, with D tentatively TRBD2 (7 bases). Germline CDR1 reads SGHDT; CDR2 reads YYEEEE. The CDR3 is 18 amino acids. V was shortened by 1 base and J by 0 bases, with 17 bases between the two germline ends.

The CDR3 bases are TGTGCCACCAGCAGAGATCCAGGGGCTGGCTACACCTTC. This codes for CATSRDPGAGYTF. The rearrangement links TRBV15 to TRBJ1-2, with a tentative D call TRBD1 (6 bases). The CDR3 is 13 amino acids. With 0 bases removed from V and 7 bases from J, the gap between germline ends came to 9 bases. In germline, CDR1 is LNHNV, CDR2 YYDKDF (reference sequence). The full variable domain, rest sourced from reference TRBV15 and TRBJ1-2, is DAMVIQNPRYQVTQFGKPVTLSCSQTLNHNVMYWYQQKSSQAPKLLFHYYDKDFNNEADTPDNFQSRRPNTSFCFLDIRSPGLGDTAMYLCATSRDPGAGYTFGSGTRLTVV.

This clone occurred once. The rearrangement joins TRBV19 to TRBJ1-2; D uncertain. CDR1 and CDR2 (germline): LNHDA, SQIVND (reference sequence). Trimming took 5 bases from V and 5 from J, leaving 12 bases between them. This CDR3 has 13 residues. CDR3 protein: CASSAPERYGYTF. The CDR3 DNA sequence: TGTGCCAGTAGTGCCCCGGAGAGGTATGGCTACACCTTC.

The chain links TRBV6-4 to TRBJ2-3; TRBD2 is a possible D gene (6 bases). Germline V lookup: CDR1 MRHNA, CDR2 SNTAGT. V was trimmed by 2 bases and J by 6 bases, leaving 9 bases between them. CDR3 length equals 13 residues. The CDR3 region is CASSDEGGDTQYF. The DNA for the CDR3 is TGTGCCAGCAGTGACGAGGGAGGTGATACGCAGTATTTT.

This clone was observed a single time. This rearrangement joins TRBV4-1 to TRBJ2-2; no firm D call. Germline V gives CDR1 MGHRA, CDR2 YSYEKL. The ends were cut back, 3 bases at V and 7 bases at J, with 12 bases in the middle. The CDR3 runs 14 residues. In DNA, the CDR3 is TGCGCCAGCAGCCAGGGCCGAGAGAGCGGGGAGCTGTTTTTT. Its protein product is CASSQGRESGELFF.

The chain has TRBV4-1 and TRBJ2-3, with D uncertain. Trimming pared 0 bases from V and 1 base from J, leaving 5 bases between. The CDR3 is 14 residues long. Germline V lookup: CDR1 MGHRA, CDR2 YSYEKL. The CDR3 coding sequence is TGCGCCAGCAGCCAAGATCTTGGCACAGATACGCAGTATTTT. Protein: CASSQDLGTDTQYF.

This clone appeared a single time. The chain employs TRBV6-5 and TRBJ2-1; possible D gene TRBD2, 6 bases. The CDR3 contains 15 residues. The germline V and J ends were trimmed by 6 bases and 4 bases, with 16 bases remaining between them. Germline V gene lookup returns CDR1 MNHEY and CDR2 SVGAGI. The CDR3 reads CASRIGTASYNEQFF. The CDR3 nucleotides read TGTGCCAGCAGAATAGGGACTGCCTCTTACAATGAGCAGTTCTTC.

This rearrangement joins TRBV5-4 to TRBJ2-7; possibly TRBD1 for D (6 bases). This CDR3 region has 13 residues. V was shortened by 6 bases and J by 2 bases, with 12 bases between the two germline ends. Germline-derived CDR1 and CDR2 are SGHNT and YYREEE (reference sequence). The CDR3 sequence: CASKPDRTYEQYF. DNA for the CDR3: TGTGCCAGCAAGCCGGACAGAACCTACGAGCAGTACTTC.

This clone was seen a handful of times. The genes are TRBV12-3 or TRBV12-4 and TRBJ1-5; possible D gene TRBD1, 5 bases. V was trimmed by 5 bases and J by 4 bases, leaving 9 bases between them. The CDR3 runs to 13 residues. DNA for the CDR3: TGTGCCAGCAGTCGGACAATAAATCAGCCCCAGCATTTT. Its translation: CASSRTINQPQHF.

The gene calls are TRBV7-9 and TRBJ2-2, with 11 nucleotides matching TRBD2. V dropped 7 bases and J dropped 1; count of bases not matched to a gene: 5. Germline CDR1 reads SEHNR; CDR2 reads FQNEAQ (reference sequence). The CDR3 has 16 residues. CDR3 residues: CASTSGLAGNTGELFF. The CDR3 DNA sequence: TGTGCCAGCACCTCCGGACTAGCGGGGAACACCGGGGAGCTGTTTTTT.

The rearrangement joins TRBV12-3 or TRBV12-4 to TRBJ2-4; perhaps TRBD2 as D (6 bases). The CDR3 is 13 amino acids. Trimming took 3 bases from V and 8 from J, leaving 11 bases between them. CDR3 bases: TGTGCCAGCAGTTTGGCGGGGTTCTACATTCAGTACTTC. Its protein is CASSLAGFYIQYF.

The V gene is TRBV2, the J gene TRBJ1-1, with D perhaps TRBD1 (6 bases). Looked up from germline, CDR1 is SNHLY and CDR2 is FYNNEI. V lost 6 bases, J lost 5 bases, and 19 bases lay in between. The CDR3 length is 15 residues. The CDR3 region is CASRRGSQGITEAFF. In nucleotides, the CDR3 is TGTGCCAGCAGAAGGGGGAGCCAGGGGATAACTGAAGCTTTCTTT.